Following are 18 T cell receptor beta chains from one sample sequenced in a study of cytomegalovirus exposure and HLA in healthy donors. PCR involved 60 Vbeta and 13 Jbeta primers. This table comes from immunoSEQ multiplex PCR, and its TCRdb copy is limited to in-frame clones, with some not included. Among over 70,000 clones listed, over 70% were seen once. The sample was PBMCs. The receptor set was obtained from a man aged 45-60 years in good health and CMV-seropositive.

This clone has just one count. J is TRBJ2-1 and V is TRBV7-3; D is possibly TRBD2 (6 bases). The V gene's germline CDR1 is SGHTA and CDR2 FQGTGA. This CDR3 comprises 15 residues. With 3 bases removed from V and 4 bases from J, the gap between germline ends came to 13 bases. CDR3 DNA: TGTGCCAGCAGCTTGGACGGGAGAACTTACAATGAGCAGTTCTTC. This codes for CASSLDGRTYNEQFF.

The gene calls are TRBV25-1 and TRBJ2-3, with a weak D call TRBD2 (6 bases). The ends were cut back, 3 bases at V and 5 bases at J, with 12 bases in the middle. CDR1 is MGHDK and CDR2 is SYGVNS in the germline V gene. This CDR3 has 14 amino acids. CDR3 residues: CASSDRLVKDTQYF. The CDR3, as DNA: TGTGCCAGCAGTGACAGACTAGTGAAAGATACGCAGTATTTT.

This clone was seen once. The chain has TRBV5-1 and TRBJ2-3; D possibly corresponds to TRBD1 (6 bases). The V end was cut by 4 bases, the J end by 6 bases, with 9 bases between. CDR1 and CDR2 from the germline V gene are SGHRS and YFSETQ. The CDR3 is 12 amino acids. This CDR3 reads CASSTGQDTQYF. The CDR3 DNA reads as TGCGCCAGCAGCACCGGACAGGATACGCAGTATTTT.

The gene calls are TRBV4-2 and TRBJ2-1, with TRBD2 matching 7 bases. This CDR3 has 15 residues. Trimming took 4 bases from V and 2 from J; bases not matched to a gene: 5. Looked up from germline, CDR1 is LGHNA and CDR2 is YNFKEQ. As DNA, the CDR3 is TGTGCCAGCAGCCCGCGAGCGGGGACCTACAATGAGCAGTTCTTC. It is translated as CASSPRAGTYNEQFF.

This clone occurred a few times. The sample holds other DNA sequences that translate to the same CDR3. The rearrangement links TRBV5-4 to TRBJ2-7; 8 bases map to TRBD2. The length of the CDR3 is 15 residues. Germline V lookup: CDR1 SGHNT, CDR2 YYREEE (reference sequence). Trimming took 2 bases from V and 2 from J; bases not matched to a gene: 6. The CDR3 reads CASSLAAGGTYEQYF. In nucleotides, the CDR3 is TGTGCCAGCAGCTTAGCGGCGGGAGGTACCTACGAGCAGTACTTC.

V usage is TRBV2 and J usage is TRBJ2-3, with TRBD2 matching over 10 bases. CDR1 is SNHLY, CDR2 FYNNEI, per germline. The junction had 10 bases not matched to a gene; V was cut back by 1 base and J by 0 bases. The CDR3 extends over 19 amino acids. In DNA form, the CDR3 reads TGTGCCAGCAGTGAAGAGGAGTCTAGCGGGAGCCTTAGCACAGATACGCAGTATTTT. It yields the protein CASSEEESSGSLSTDTQYF.

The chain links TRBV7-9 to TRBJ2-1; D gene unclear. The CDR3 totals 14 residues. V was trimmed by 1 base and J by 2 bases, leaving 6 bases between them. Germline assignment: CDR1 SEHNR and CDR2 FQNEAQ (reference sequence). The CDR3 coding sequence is TGTGCCAGCAGCTTAGGACTGACCTACAATGAGCAGTTCTTC. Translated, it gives CASSLGLTYNEQFF.

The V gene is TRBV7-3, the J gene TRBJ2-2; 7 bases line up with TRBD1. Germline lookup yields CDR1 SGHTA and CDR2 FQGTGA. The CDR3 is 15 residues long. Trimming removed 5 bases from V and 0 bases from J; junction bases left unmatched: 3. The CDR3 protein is CASSPDRANTGELFF. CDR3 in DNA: TGTGCCAGCAGCCCTGACAGGGCGAACACCGGGGAGCTGTTTTTT.

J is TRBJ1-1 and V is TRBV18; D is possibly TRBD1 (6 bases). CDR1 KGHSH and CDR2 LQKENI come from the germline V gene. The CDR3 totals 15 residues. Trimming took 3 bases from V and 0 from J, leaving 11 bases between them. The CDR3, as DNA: TGTGCCAGCTCACCTAGGGGGTCCCTGAACACTGAAGCTTTCTTT. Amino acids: CASSPRGSLNTEAFF.

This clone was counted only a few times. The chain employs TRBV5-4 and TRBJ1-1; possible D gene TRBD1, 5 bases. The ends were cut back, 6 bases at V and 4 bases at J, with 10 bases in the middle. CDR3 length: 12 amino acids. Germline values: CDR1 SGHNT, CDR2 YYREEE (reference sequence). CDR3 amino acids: CASTQTGTEAFF. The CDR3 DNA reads TGTGCCAGCACCCAAACAGGCACTGAAGCTTTCTTT.

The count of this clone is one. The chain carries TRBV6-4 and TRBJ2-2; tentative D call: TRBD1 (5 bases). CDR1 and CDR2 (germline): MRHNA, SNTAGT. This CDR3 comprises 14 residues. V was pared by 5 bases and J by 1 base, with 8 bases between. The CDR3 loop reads CASSRGQNTGELFF. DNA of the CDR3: TGTGCCAGCAGTAGAGGACAGAACACCGGGGAGCTGTTTTTT.

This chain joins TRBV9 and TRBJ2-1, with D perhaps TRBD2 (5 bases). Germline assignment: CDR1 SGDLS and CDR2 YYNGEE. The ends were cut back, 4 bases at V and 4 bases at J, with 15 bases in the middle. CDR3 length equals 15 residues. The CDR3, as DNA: TGTGCCAGCAGCCTCGAGGGTGGGAGTTACAATGAGCAGTTCTTC. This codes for CASSLEGGSYNEQFF.

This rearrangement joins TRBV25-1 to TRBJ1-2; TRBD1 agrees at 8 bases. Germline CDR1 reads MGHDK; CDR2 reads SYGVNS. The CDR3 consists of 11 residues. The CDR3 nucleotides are TGTGCTACGACAGGGGACTATGGCTACACCTTC. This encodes CATTGDYGYTF.

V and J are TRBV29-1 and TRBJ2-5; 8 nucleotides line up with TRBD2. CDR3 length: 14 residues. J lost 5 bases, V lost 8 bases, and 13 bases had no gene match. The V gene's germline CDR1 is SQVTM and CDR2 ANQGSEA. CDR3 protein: CSCEREFVGETQYF. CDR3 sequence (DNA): TGCAGCTGCGAGCGGGAGTTTGTGGGGGAGACCCAGTACTTC.

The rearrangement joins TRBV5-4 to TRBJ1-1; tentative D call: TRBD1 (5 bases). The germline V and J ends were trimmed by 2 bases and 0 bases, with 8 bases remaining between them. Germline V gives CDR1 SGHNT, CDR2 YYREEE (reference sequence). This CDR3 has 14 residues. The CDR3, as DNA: TGTGCCAGCAGCTTAGGGGCAATGAACACTGAAGCTTTCTTT. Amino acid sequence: CASSLGAMNTEAFF.

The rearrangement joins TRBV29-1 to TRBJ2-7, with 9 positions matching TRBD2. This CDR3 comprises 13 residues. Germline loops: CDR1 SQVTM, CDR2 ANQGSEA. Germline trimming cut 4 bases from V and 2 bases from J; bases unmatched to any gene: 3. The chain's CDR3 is CSVVAGATYEQYF. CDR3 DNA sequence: TGCAGCGTTGTAGCGGGAGCCACCTACGAGCAGTACTTC.

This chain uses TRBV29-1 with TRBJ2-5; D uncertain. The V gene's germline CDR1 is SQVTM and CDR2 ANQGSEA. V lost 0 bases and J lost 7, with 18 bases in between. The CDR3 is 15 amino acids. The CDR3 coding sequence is TGCAGCGTTGAAGATCCCCTTCGAGGCCGCGGGACCCAGTACTTC. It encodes CSVEDPLRGRGTQYF.

The CDR3 nucleotides read TGTGCCAGCGGCCTCACTAGCGGGAGGTCCCATACGCAGTATTTT. Its protein product is CASGLTSGRSHTQYF. This chain links TRBV2 with TRBJ2-3, with TRBD2 identical over 12 bases. This CDR3 has 15 amino acids. The ends lost 8 bases at V and 7 bases at J; junction bases unmatched: 10. Germline V lookup: CDR1 SNHLY, CDR2 FYNNEI. The whole variable domain, remainder taken from reference TRBV2 and TRBJ2-3, is EPEVTQTPSHQVTQMGQEVILRCVPISNHLYFYWYRQILGQKVEFLVSFYNNEISEKSEIFDDQFSVERPDGSNFTLKIRSTKLEDSAMYFCASGLTSGRSHTQYFGPGTRLTVL.